Sequencing of this T cell receptor beta chain was carried out in a study of identical twins' blood T cells. This clonotype has more than one count but fewer than ten. Its target is not known. TCR cDNA libraries were made from RNA using a previously described, modified protocol. TCRdb passed the 5' RACE reads through MiXCR, listing each CDR3 protein once. The sample shows 400,000 or so distinct CDR3 sequences, about 28% of them seen only once. Three pairs of healthy female monozygous twins were the donors. Looked up from germline, CDR1 is ENHRY and CDR2 is SYGVKD. V dropped 6 bases and J dropped 6 bases, with 26 bases sitting between them. This CDR3 is built from 17 residues. Whole-study results and caveats: Twins shared about as many clonotypes as their cloneset sizes predicted. Shared environment remains a possible cause of twin similarity.

Sequencing was carried out using PBMCs. The source is a woman aged 18 to 55 in good health. The chain couples TRBV10-3 to TRBJ1-2, with D possibly matching TRBD1 (6 bases). CDR3 residues: CAIRIPPPQGAVDGYTF. In nucleotides, the CDR3 is TGTGCCATCAGGATACCCCCCCCACAGGGTGCTGTGGATGGCTACACCTTC.